The present TCR beta chain was sequenced within a study of blood T cell repertoires in COVID-19. Background on the study: Acute-phase and convalescent COVID-19 samples originated in the United States, Italy and Spain. Nucleic acid was either cDNA or gDNA, and it came from T cells, B-cell-depleted T cells, or PBMCs.

Only one count was recorded for this clone. Using immunoSEQ multiplex PCR, the repertoire was profiled, and TCRdb retains in-frame clones only, with some absent. Of more than 150,000 clones in the sample, about 95% were seen once. The V end was cut by 0 bases, the J end by 2 bases, with 8 bases between. Germline-derived CDR1 and CDR2 are MNHEY and SVGAGI. There are 14 residues in the CDR3. Enrollment of patients from Seattle took place during active infection, with longitudinal follow-up. The chain links TRBV6-5 to TRBJ2-7; D is ambiguous. The sample taken for sequencing was peripheral blood. The receptor's source is a man aged 25-45 years with COVID-19, enrolled during active disease. CDR3: CASSYSVQTYEQYF. The CDR3 nucleotides read TGTGCCAGCAGTTACTCGGTACAGACCTACGAGCAGTACTTC.